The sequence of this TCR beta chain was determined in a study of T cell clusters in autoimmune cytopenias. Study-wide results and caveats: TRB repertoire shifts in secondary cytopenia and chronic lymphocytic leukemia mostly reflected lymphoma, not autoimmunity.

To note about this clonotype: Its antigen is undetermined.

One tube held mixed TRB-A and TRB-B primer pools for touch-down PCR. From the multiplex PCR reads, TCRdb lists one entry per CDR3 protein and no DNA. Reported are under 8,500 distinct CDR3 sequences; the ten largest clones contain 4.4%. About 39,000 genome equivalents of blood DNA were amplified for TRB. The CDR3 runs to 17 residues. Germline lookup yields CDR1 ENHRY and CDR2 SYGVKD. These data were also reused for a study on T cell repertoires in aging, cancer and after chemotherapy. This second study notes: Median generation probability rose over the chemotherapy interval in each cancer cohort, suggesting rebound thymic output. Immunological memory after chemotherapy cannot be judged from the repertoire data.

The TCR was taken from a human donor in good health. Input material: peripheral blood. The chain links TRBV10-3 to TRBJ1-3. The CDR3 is CAIRRPSAEVAGNTIYF.